What follows describes a single T cell receptor beta chain. Germline values: CDR1 MNHNY, CDR2 SVGAGI (reference sequence). V shed 6 bases and J 3 bases; nucleotides not matched to a gene: 6. There are 15 residues in the CDR3. The data belong to a study of blood T cell repertoires in COVID-19. As originally analysed: Reference gene primers were amplified, and this amplification served to estimate nucleated cell counts. Repertoires were generated with immunoSEQ multiplex PCR, while TCRdb's copy carries only in-frame clones and drops some. V and J calls and clone size are given by that table; D and trimming were obtained from the DNA. The table records about 200,000 clones, 70% to 90% of them present only once.

This sequence originates from a woman at least 80 years old with acute or convalescent COVID-19. The gene calls are TRBV6-6 and TRBJ2-3, with 10 bases matching TRBD2. The sequenced material came from peripheral blood. The CDR3 DNA follows: TGTGCCAGCAGCAGCGGGGGGGCGGGGACAGATACGCAGTATTTT. It encodes CASSSGGAGTDTQYF.